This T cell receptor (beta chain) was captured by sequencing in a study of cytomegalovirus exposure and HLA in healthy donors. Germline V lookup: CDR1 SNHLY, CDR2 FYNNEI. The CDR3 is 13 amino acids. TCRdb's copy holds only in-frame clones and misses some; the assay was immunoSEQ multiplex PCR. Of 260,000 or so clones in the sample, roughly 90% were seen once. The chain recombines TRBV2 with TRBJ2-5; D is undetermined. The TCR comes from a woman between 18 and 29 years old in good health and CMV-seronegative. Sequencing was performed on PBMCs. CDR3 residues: CATKIDGQQTQYF. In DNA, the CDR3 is TGTGCTACAAAAATTGATGGGCAACAGACCCAGTACTTC. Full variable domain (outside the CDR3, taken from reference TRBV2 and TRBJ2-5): EPEVTQTPSHQVTQMGQEVILRCVPISNHLYFYWYRQILGQKVEFLVSFYNNEISEKSEIFDDQFSVERPDGSNFTLKIRSTKLEDSAMYFCATKIDGQQTQYFGPGTRLLVL.